This T cell receptor (beta chain) was identified in a study of T cells in Graves' hyperthyroidism and ophthalmopathy. RNA transcripts yielded amplified TCR beta CDR3 regions. RT-PCR in the first round (using the HTBI primer set) targeted the TCR CDR3. One entry per CDR3 protein results from TCRdb running MiXCR on the multiplex PCR reads. The profile shows about 600,000 distinct CDR3 sequences, more than 15% of them singletons. This CDR3 spans 15 amino acids. CDR1 MDHEN and CDR2 SYDVKM come from the germline V gene. Trimming removed 5 bases from V and 5 bases from J; junction bases left unmatched: 6. In this sample, this clonotype turned up many times. Its cognate antigen is unknown. Regarding the study as a whole: In simple terms, a model built on 13 V-J features told ophthalmopathy apart from stable hyperthyroidism. Most expanded thyroid clonotypes above 0.001 recurred in blood.

Ophthalmopathy cases scored 3 or more on the Clinical Activity Score and 4 or more on NOSPECS grade, with duration below 3 months. The study left out patients who had uncontrolled infection, other autoimmune disease, pregnancy or lactation. The TCR originated in a woman aged 40 to 50 with Graves' ophthalmopathy. V is TRBV28 and J is TRBJ2-5; 12 nucleotides line up with TRBD1. Sequences were obtained from blood. The CDR3 nucleotides read TGTGCCAGCAGTCCTCCGGGACAGGGGGCGGAGACCCAGTACTTC. This gives the protein CASSPPGQGAETQYF.